This record looks at one T cell receptor (beta chain) sequence and its context. The antigen remains undetermined. The data belong to a study of synovial regulatory T cells in juvenile arthritis. Study observations and caveats: TCR diversity was lower in inflammation-associated blood Treg cells than in other blood Treg cells. Synovial Teff and blood CPL repertoires partially overlapped with iaTreg TCR repertoires, which were largely patient-private. Synovial Treg CDR3 sequences overlapped more with iaTregs than other circulating Tregs.

Germline-derived CDR1 and CDR2 are MNHNY and SVGAGI (reference sequence). The CDR3 length is 13 residues. DNA is not recorded here. Roughly 11-patient cohort: 11 active juvenile idiopathic arthritis patients, 3 polyarticular, 8 oligoarticular. Clones were read by immunoSEQ multiplex PCR, and TCRdb kept only the in-frame ones, dropping some. This sample's table has some 7,000 clones. The sample taken for sequencing was Treg cells from blood. Subset meaning: remaining (HLA-DR-negative) circulating blood Treg cells. The TCR comes from a donor aged 2-30 years with juvenile idiopathic arthritis. The rearrangement uses TRBV6-6 and TRBJ1-5; as DNA is missing, the TRBD1 call by TCRdb cannot be tested. CDR3 region: CASRDRGNQPQHF.